This paragraph covers one T cell receptor beta chain sequence. These data originate in a study of blood T cell repertoires in COVID-19. Study-level information: Material from acute and convalescent COVID-19 was sourced from the United States, Italy and Spain. Sources were T cells, B-cell-depleted T cells, or PBMCs; the material itself was cDNA or gDNA.

This table comes from immunoSEQ multiplex PCR, and its TCRdb copy is limited to in-frame clones, with some not included. The sample records about 300,000 clones, around 84% being singletons. The ends lost 4 bases at V and 4 bases at J; junction bases unmatched: 4. Looked up from germline, CDR1 is LGHDT and CDR2 is YNNKEL (reference sequence). The CDR3 totals 14 residues. The chain joins TRBV3-1 (or the pseudogene TRBV3-2) to TRBJ2-5; 9 bases are shared with TRBD2. The source of this sequence is a man aged 65 to 85 with acute or convalescent COVID-19. Sequenced: peripheral blood. This CDR3 reads CASSLIAGAETQYF. In nucleotides, the CDR3 is TGTGCCAGCAGCCTCATAGCGGGGGCAGAGACCCAGTACTTC.